This T cell receptor beta chain was profiled in a study of T cells in Graves' hyperthyroidism and ophthalmopathy. The CDR3 is 14 residues long. V gave up 5 bases and J gave up 2 bases, with 12 bases separating them. In this sample, this clonotype turned up many times. Amplification targeted TCR beta CDR3 regions from RNA transcripts. TCR CDR3 regions were first amplified by RT-PCR with HTBI primers. MiXCR, applied by TCRdb to the multiplex PCR reads, yields one record per CDR3 protein. The sample includes about 350,000 distinct CDR3 sequences, approximately 15% of them seen just once. The genes are TRBV12-3 or TRBV12-4 and TRBJ1-1; D not certain. This TCR came from a woman aged 25 to 39 with Graves' hyperthyroidism. Source material: blood. CDR3 in amino acids: CASSTTRSNTEAFF. As DNA, the CDR3 is TGTGCCAGCAGTACGACGAGGTCCAACACTGAAGCTTTCTTT.